A selection of T cell receptor beta chains follows, all from one sample in a study of T cells in Graves' hyperthyroidism and ophthalmopathy. From the multiplex PCR reads, TCRdb called clonotypes with MiXCR, one entry per CDR3 protein. The sample records a few hundred thousand distinct CDR3 sequences, more than 12% being singletons. The sample taken for sequencing was blood. These receptors were collected from a woman aged 25 to 39 with Graves' hyperthyroidism. Both conserved end residues are part of each CDR3. D genes are given only for firm matches. Clone size appears in some rows only: once, few, many, or a class for an expanded clone.

>TRBV7-9|.|TRBJ2-7|TRBD1
CASSSRTGPYEQYF
TGTGCCAGCAGCTCCAGGACAGGGCCCTACGAGCAGTACTTC
>TRBV20-1|.|TRBJ1-2|.
CRPDQTHGYTF
TGCAGGCCCGACCAGACCCATGGCTACACCTTC
>TRBV7-9|few|TRBJ2-3|TRBD2
CASSSGGRAQDTQYF
TGTGCCAGCAGCTCTGGCGGGAGGGCCCAAGATACGCAGTATTTT
>TRBV15|few|TRBJ2-4|.
CATSRGELGPKNIQYF
TGTGCCACCAGCAGAGGGGAGTTAGGGCCGAAAAACATTCAGTACTTC
>TRBV18|few|TRBJ1-1|TRBD1
CASSPGQGAHPGEAFF
TGTGCCAGCTCACCCGGACAGGGGGCGCATCCGGGTGAAGCTTTCTTT
>TRBV12-3/TRBV12-4|many|TRBJ2-1|TRBD1
CASSPGDRDYNEQFF
TGTGCCAGCAGCCCAGGGGACAGGGATTACAATGAGCAGTTCTTC
>TRBV10-3|few|TRBJ2-3|.
CAISSGRPDTQYF
TGTGCCATCAGCTCGGGGCGGCCAGATACGCAGTATTTT
>TRBV2|few|TRBJ2-2|.
CASREYRVRELFF
TGTGCCAGCAGGGAATACAGGGTCCGGGAGCTGTTTTTT
>TRBV7-9|.|TRBJ2-5|.
CASSPQGRGETQYF
TGTGCCAGCAGCCCCCAGGGGCGGGGAGAGACCCAGTACTTC
>TRBV3-1|many|TRBJ1-2|TRBD1
CASSPGTGAALNYGYTF
TGTGCCAGCAGCCCCGGGACAGGGGCCGCCCTGAACTATGGCTACACCTTC
>TRBV7-2|.|TRBJ2-1|TRBD2
CASSITAGLTYEQFF
TGTGCCAGCAGCATAACAGCGGGACTGACTTACGAGCAGTTCTTC
>TRBV28|few|TRBJ1-4|.
CASKGRVEKLFF
TGTGCCAGCAAGGGGAGGGTTGAAAAACTGTTTTTT
>TRBV6-1|many|TRBJ1-5|.
CASSESISLNQPQHF
TGTGCCAGCAGTGAATCCATCAGCCTCAATCAGCCCCAGCATTTT
>TRBV18|many|TRBJ1-1|TRBD1
CASSPDRVNTEAFF
TGTGCCAGCTCACCGGACAGGGTGAACACTGAAGCTTTCTTT
>TRBV14|many|TRBJ2-3|TRBD2
CASSHGAGGWSDTQYF
TGTGCCAGCAGCCATGGAGCGGGAGGATGGTCAGATACGCAGTATTTT
>TRBV20-1|many|TRBJ1-4|.
CSAIPSGGGEKLFF
TGCAGTGCTATACCCTCGGGGGGTGGTGAAAAACTGTTTTTT
>TRBV28|many|TRBJ2-3|.
CASNGGSDTQYF
TGTGCCAGCAATGGGGGGTCAGATACGCAGTATTTT
>TRBV28|few|TRBJ2-7|.
CASTSIGREQYF
TGTGCCAGCACTTCTATAGGGCGAGAGCAGTACTTC
>TRBV3-1|.|TRBJ2-5|TRBD2
CASSQGGLPRDTQYF
TGTGCCAGCAGCCAGGGGGGACTACCAAGAGACACCCAGTACTTC
>TRBV28|many|TRBJ2-4|TRBD1
CASSSGTGRDIQYF
TGTGCCAGCAGCAGCGGGACAGGGAGGGACATTCAGTACTTC
>TRBV7-9|.|TRBJ1-2|.
CASSTQATHTNYGYTF
TGTGCCAGCAGCACCCAGGCTACCCACACTAACTATGGCTACACCTTC
>TRBV11-3|.|TRBJ1-5|.
CASTPDSLSGPQHF
TGTGCCAGCACCCCCGACAGCCTCTCGGGGCCCCAGCATTTT
>TRBV4-1|many|TRBJ2-5|.
CASSQGPRGVGETQYF
TGCGCCAGCAGCCAAGGGCCGCGAGGCGTAGGAGAGACCCAGTACTTC
>TRBV29-1|.|TRBJ1-2|TRBD1
CSVPGQQLSGYTF
TGCAGCGTCCCGGGACAGCAGCTTAGTGGCTACACCTTC
>TRBV5-1|many|TRBJ2-7|.
CASSFLGGYEQYF
TGCGCCAGCAGCTTCCTAGGGGGCTACGAGCAGTACTTC
>TRBV7-9|.|TRBJ1-6|TRBD1
CASSLAGTGGSNSPLHF
TGTGCCAGCAGCTTGGCCGGGACAGGGGGCAGCAATTCACCCCTCCACTTT
>TRBV3-1|many|TRBJ2-2|TRBD2
CASSQISGTGELFF
TGTGCCAGCAGCCAAATTAGCGGGACCGGGGAGCTGTTTTTT
>TRBV28|once|TRBJ2-1|TRBD1
CASSSTGTDSNEQFF
TGTGCCAGCAGTTCGACCGGGACAGATTCCAATGAGCAGTTCTTC
>TRBV20-1|many|TRBJ2-7|.
CSASPYEQYF
TGCAGTGCTTCCCCCTACGAGCAGTACTTC
>TRBV15|.|TRBJ1-6|TRBD1
CATSSTGANSPLHF
TGTGCCACCAGCTCGACAGGGGCCAATTCACCCCTCCACTTT
>TRBV29-1|many|TRBJ1-1|.
CSVDGSGHTEAFF
TGCAGCGTTGATGGTTCAGGACACACTGAAGCTTTCTTT
>TRBV29-1|many|TRBJ1-4|TRBD1
CSVSGQGGEKLFF
TGCAGCGTTAGCGGACAGGGTGGGGAAAAACTGTTTTTT
>TRBV6-2/TRBV6-3|.|TRBJ2-3|.
CASSWSLHTDTQYF
TGTGCCAGCAGTTGGAGTCTACACACAGATACGCAGTATTTT
>TRBV9|.|TRBJ2-2|.
CASSQGLLNTGELFF
TGTGCCAGCAGCCAGGGACTCCTGAACACCGGGGAGCTGTTTTTT
>TRBV28|many|TRBJ2-1|.
CASSSRVPGSYNEQFF
TGTGCCAGCAGTTCCCGAGTGCCTGGATCCTACAATGAGCAGTTCTTC
>TRBV18|many|TRBJ1-1|TRBD1
CASSPRQGYTEAFF
TGTGCCAGCTCACCAAGACAGGGGTACACTGAAGCTTTCTTT